One T cell receptor beta chain is described in this entry. The clone's antigen remains unknown. No per-base quality is available; no much larger clone lies one base away. The library relied on the immunoSEQ multiplex PCR assay. A mixture of 60 forward primers for TCR Vbeta segments and 13 reverse primers for TCR Jbeta segments was used in the multiplex PCR. The CDR3 region of rearranged TCR beta genes was amplified from genomic DNA by a multiplex PCR assay. The Illumina HiSeq System was used to sequence the amplified TCR beta libraries as 87-base-pair reads. The original methods were these. A later analysis tallied 70 million to 100 million unique TCR beta chains across the approximately 670 repertoires, and some 10 million of those chains were shared by two or more donors. Raw reads were error-corrected and collapsed into unique sequences with a nearest-neighbor algorithm that merged closely related sequences to remove PCR and sequencing errors. To assign V, D and J gene segments, CDR3 sequences were aligned to IMGT reference sequences. For a sequence to be retained, a match of at least six nucleotides was required to both a V gene segment and a J gene segment. Rearrangements were called productive when the CDR3 lacked stop codons and stayed in frame with V and J; all others were non-productive. Following IMGT convention, CDR3 was defined as the stretch from the second conserved V-encoded cysteine up to the conserved J-encoded phenylalanine. The earlier analysis of 500 to 650 of the donors excluded any sequence lacking an unambiguous match to a single V gene segment. An earlier analysis of 587 of the donors classified V segments as functional when productive rearrangements were above 56.7% and as segregating when the standard deviation between donors was above 5%. To diagnose cytomegalovirus status from the catalog of TCR beta chain sequences, a statistical classification framework was built. In a later analysis, TCR nucleotide sequences were compared against IMGT/GENE-DB human TR gene sequences so that V and J genes could be assigned. The TCRdist pipeline was used in a later analysis to assign CDR3 sequences and most-parsimonious VDJ recombination scenarios. In a later analysis, every TCR beta chain was defined by the combination of its CDR3 amino acid sequence and its V-gene family, and reads without a unique V-gene family were dropped. To address suspected cross-contamination and a sequencing artifact, a later analysis removed 550 to 750 highly shared, low-generation-probability nucleotide sequences. A later analysis calculated a clonal expansion index for each public chain from normalized within-repertoire ranks of inferred template counts. In a later analysis, generation probabilities were computed using a VDJ recombination model fitted to out-of-frame rearrangements, and the results were checked against IGoR. In a later analysis, TCR-TCR, TCR-HLA and TCR-CMV co-occurrence was scored with hypergeometric tests, and a repertoire-size bias correction was applied to TCR pairs. In a later analysis, false discovery rates were estimated by permuting HLA or CMV assignments 20 times. A later analysis grouped co-occurring TCRs with DBSCAN, adding TCRdist sequence similarity when clustering within HLA-allele-positive subsets. For co-occurrence clustering, repertoires with fewer than 30,000 or more than 120,000 public chains were excluded, along with five repertoires with anomalous nucleotide sharing. TCRdb's version of the immuneACCESS table is confined to in-frame rearrangements and falls short of the full clone set. An unresolved V gene accounts for under half of the shortfall where checked; the remainder is of unknown origin. V and J calls plus clone size are reproduced from that table; the DNA served to infer D and trimming. The sample table holds some 150,000 clones, of which about two thirds were seen once. The ten most abundant clones make up less than 4.5% of the sample.

The germline V end is reduced by 10 bases and the J end by 4 bases; junction bases left unmatched: 7. The germline V gene encodes CDR1 MNHEY and CDR2 SMNVEV (reference sequence). From its cysteine to its phenylalanine, the CDR3 spans 12 amino acids. Only CDR3 DNA remains: 36 bases, in frame from the first base. In total, 630 or so healthy bone marrow donors made up the cohort. At the time of sampling, all cohort members were nominally healthy, though unrecorded immune exposures were likely present. The donor tested CMV seropositive, placing the donor among the 310 or so seropositive members of the cohort. A peripheral blood sample was provided by each donor, and peripheral blood mononuclear cells were used for TCR beta sequencing. The Qiagen DNeasy Blood Extraction Kit was used to extract genomic DNA from the blood cell samples. The sample is drawn from a study of cytomegalovirus exposure and HLA in healthy donors (dated by TCRdb to about 2017). Context from the whole study: An earlier analysis of roughly 570 of the donors reported 276 Gb of sequence data and around 120 million unique TCR beta sequences obtained from around 190 million T cells. Donor age, sex, ethnicity and CMV serostatus were compiled together with the repertoire data. The T cell repertoires of under 700 subjects were profiled by immunosequencing and related to cytomegalovirus serostatus. A later analysis re-analyzed previously published TCR beta repertoires from about 600 donors and added high-resolution HLA genotyping to study TCR occurrence patterns. Every repertoire in the discovery cohort had been generated on one and the same sequencing platform. A later genetic analysis used genome-wide SNP genotypes for about 60% of the roughly 670 donors, treating that subset as a discovery cohort. Typing coverage differed by locus: A, B, C, DRB1 and DQB1 were typed in about 620-630 donors, DQA1 in around 500, DPA1 in around 600, and DPB1 in 400 to 490. Rather than using new phenotypic data, the later analysis identified candidate immune exposures from TCR beta sequences and from how often those sequences occurred across donors. The study aimed to test whether signatures of past pathogen exposure could be identified by cataloging public T cell receptors. Among the roughly 380 genotyped donors, more than 70% belonged to the genetic ancestry cluster associated with self-reported Caucasian donors. Class I and class II HLA loci were covered by the typing at four-digit resolution. Besides the first cohort of more than 650 subjects, a separate validation cohort made up of roughly 130 different subjects was used. An early release covering 550 to 700 HLA-typed donors comprised about 300 gigabases of sequencing data and 85 million or so unique TCR sequences. To decide whether each TCR beta V gene segment behaved as functional or pseudogenic, an earlier analysis of fewer than 750 of the donors relied on high-throughput TCR beta sequencing. Among 350 to 400 genotyped donors of the cohort, an average of about 240,000 unique TCR beta nucleotide sequences were sequenced per donor, 15% to 20% of them non-productive. Four to six DR-DQ haplotypes were handled as single units for association and clustering, since linkage in the cohort was strong. High-throughput TCR immunosequencing, statistical association of individual TCRs with disease status, and machine learning were combined to predict cytomegalovirus infection status.

Broad study findings and their caveats: A later analysis associated approximately 17,000 TCR beta sequences with specific HLA alleles at a false discovery rate of 0.05. According to a later analysis, most CMV-associated TCR beta chains appeared to be HLA-restricted, and the HLA associations seemed to be driven largely by CMV exposure. In the study, around 150 TCR beta chains were listed as associated with cytomegalovirus. It was suggested by the authors that the approach could potentially be generalized to other disease states and immunological phenotypes. A cluster of highly shared sequence variants was judged likely to be a technical artifact of the sequencing pipeline. Some IMGT-functional V segments, including TRBV6-2 and TRBV6-3, could not be distinguished by the 87-base-pair reads and were therefore excluded. The classifier was reported to diagnose cytomegalovirus status with high specificity and sensitivity in both the original and validation cohorts. Compared with equally common non-associated chains, HLA-associated TCR beta chains in a later analysis were more clonally expanded and had lower generation probabilities. Across donors, most TCR sequences were observed very rarely, whereas some public TCRs were present in many individuals. A later analysis reported that several top co-occurrence clusters appeared linked to parvovirus B19, influenza, CMV and Epstein-Barr virus. In a later analysis, the rate of TCR association differed among HLA loci, with DRB1 alleles having the most associated TCRs and HLA-C alleles having the fewest. A further reported finding was that TCR beta sequences accurately predicted the HLA-A and HLA-B alleles for most subjects in the first cohort. A later genetic analysis reported fewer N-insertions in productive TCRs among donors in an Asian-associated ancestry cluster than the roughly 670-donor mean. In an earlier analysis of approximately 590 of the donors, most TCR beta V segments appeared in productive rearrangements about 87% or about 30% of the time, broadly matching IMGT annotations. The cohort was sequenced for TCR beta chains only, and without alpha or paired-chain data the features that could be detected were limited. The only immune exposure information available for the cohort was CMV serostatus. Because HLA typing was unavailable for some donors at each locus, only the typed subset was used in association tests. A few of the identified cytomegalovirus-associated TCR beta chains were confirmed in vitro to be specific for cytomegalovirus antigens. Fewer than 20 rarely observed V segments, including chromosome 9 orphons, were excluded from the earlier analysis of a few hundred of the donors because counts were too low. Assigning TCR associations to individual alleles was difficult when HLA alleles, especially DR and DQ, strongly co-occurred. In a later genetic analysis, a missense DCLRE1C variant was associated with V-gene and J-gene trimming of TCR beta chains, and the association was replicated in an independent cohort. Roughly uniform sequencing depth across donors was assumed in presence/absence analyses, although this assumption may not hold. Correlated functional status among segregating V segments might be attributable to linkage disequilibrium, but an unknown experimental factor could not be ruled out.

The specimen sequenced was PBMCs. The chain was built from TRBV27 and TRBJ2-7; 7 bases in between match TRBD1. The sequence came from a man in his fifties or sixties in good health and CMV-seropositive. The CDR3 loop reads CATRDSSYEQYF. The DNA sequence is given as TGTGCCACTAGGGACAGCTCTTACGAGCAGTACTTC.